Listed below are T cell receptor beta chains from one sample, sequenced in a study of blood T cell repertoires in COVID-19. The data were produced by immunoSEQ multiplex PCR, yet TCRdb's version contains in-frame clones alone and is incomplete. The table has tens of thousands of clones, about 88% seen once. The sample consisted of peripheral blood. The receptors originated from a man aged 55 to 69 with active COVID-19. The CDR3 runs from the conserved cysteine through the conserved F or W. Each record gives: CDR3 DNA, CDR3 protein, D gene, clone size, V gene, J gene. D genes are given only for firm matches. Only part of the rows carry a size: once, few, many, or a class if the clone is expanded.

cdr3_nt: TGTGCCAGCAGTGACCCGGGACAGTCCCTTCTATCATCTGGAAACACCATATATTTT
cdr3_aa: CASSDPGQSLLSSGNTIYF
d_call: TRBD1
clone_size: .
v_call: TRBV2
j_call: TRBJ1-3

cdr3_nt: TGTGCCAGCGCCCTAAGCTCCTACAATGAGCAGTTCTTC
cdr3_aa: CASALSSYNEQFF
d_call: .
clone_size: .
v_call: TRBV27
j_call: TRBJ2-1

cdr3_nt: TGCGCCAGCAGGTCGGATAGCGGGAGTTGGCAGTTCTTC
cdr3_aa: CASRSDSGSWQFF
d_call: TRBD2
clone_size: .
v_call: TRBV10-2
j_call: TRBJ2-1

cdr3_nt: TGTGCCAGTAGTAGAAGCCGGGACAGCAATGAAAAACTGTTTTTT
cdr3_aa: CASSRSRDSNEKLFF
d_call: TRBD1
clone_size: .
v_call: TRBV19
j_call: TRBJ1-4

cdr3_nt: TGTGCCAGCAGCGCCCTGACAGGGGCCTACAATGAGCAGTTCTTC
cdr3_aa: CASSALTGAYNEQFF
d_call: TRBD1
clone_size: .
v_call: TRBV7-3
j_call: TRBJ2-1

cdr3_nt: TGTGCCAGCAGCTACGGGAGGAGATACAATGAGCAGTTCTTC
cdr3_aa: CASSYGRRYNEQFF
d_call: TRBD2
clone_size: .
v_call: TRBV7-8
j_call: TRBJ2-1

cdr3_nt: TGCGCCAGCAGCTTCCCCGTCACAGCCTCCGGAGAGACCCAGTACTTC
cdr3_aa: CASSFPVTASGETQYF
d_call: .
clone_size: .
v_call: TRBV5-1
j_call: TRBJ2-5

cdr3_nt: TGTGCCAGCAGCGTAGCGGCTGGGGCCAACACTGAAGCTTTCTTT
cdr3_aa: CASSVAAGANTEAFF
d_call: .
clone_size: once
v_call: TRBV9
j_call: TRBJ1-1

cdr3_nt: TGCGCCAGCAGGAGGACTAGCGGAGATTCAGATACGCAGTATTTT
cdr3_aa: CASRRTSGDSDTQYF
d_call: TRBD2
clone_size: .
v_call: TRBV10-2
j_call: TRBJ2-3

cdr3_nt: TGTGCCAGCAGGCCCGGGACAGCCGATGTGGAGACCCAGTACTTC
cdr3_aa: CASRPGTADVETQYF
d_call: TRBD1
clone_size: .
v_call: TRBV7-9
j_call: TRBJ2-5

cdr3_nt: TGTGCCAGCAGCGGGAGGATTCGAAGTGGGGCCAACGTCCTGACTTTC
cdr3_aa: CASSGRIRSGANVLTF
d_call: .
clone_size: .
v_call: TRBV5-6
j_call: TRBJ2-6

cdr3_nt: TGTGCCAGCAGCGCCCAGGGGGCGGATGGCTACACCTTC
cdr3_aa: CASSAQGADGYTF
d_call: TRBD1
clone_size: .
v_call: TRBV7-9
j_call: TRBJ1-2

cdr3_nt: TGCGCCAGCAGCTTGGAGCTAGCCCATGAGCAGTTCTTC
cdr3_aa: CASSLELAHEQFF
d_call: .
clone_size: .
v_call: TRBV5-1
j_call: TRBJ2-1

cdr3_nt: TGTGCCATCAGTGAGTCGGGGACTAGCGAGAGGGGCCCCCAAGAGACCCAGTACTTC
cdr3_aa: CAISESGTSERGPQETQYF
d_call: TRBD2
clone_size: .
v_call: TRBV10-3
j_call: TRBJ2-5

cdr3_nt: TGTGCCAGCAGCCTGAGAACCGGGACAGGGGACAATGAGCAGTTCTTC
cdr3_aa: CASSLRTGTGDNEQFF
d_call: TRBD1
clone_size: .
v_call: TRBV7-3
j_call: TRBJ2-1

cdr3_nt: TGTGCCAGCTCCCGGGTGGATGAGCAGTTCTTC
cdr3_aa: CASSRVDEQFF
d_call: .
clone_size: .
v_call: TRBV18
j_call: TRBJ2-1

cdr3_nt: TGTGCCAGCTCACGGACTAGCGGGGAGACCTACGAGCAGTACTTC
cdr3_aa: CASSRTSGETYEQYF
d_call: TRBD2
clone_size: .
v_call: TRBV18
j_call: TRBJ2-7

cdr3_nt: TGTGCCAGCAGTGCCCTTTTAGGGGCTAGCACAGATACGCAGTATTTT
cdr3_aa: CASSALLGASTDTQYF
d_call: .
clone_size: .
v_call: TRBV6-1
j_call: TRBJ2-3

cdr3_nt: TGCGCCAGCAGCGGGGACTCTAGCGGGAGGGCCTCCACCGGGGAGCTGTTTTTT
cdr3_aa: CASSGDSSGRASTGELFF
d_call: TRBD2
clone_size: once
v_call: TRBV5-1
j_call: TRBJ2-2

cdr3_nt: TGTGCCAGCAGTTTTGGGGGGGCTGAAGCTTTCTTT
cdr3_aa: CASSFGGAEAFF
d_call: .
clone_size: .
v_call: TRBV12-3/TRBV12-4
j_call: TRBJ1-1

cdr3_nt: TGTGCCAGCAGTCTTACCGGGACAGGGTCCTACGAGCAGTACTTC
cdr3_aa: CASSLTGTGSYEQYF
d_call: TRBD1
clone_size: .
v_call: TRBV27
j_call: TRBJ2-7

cdr3_nt: TGTGCCAGCAGTTTGGGGGGGTACGAGCAGTACTTC
cdr3_aa: CASSLGGYEQYF
d_call: TRBD2
clone_size: few
v_call: TRBV27
j_call: TRBJ2-7

cdr3_nt: TGTGCCAGCAGTGGACTACAGGGGAGTTTGGGTTCACCCCTCCACTTT
cdr3_aa: CASSGLQGSLGSPLHF
d_call: TRBD1
clone_size: .
v_call: TRBV27
j_call: TRBJ1-6

cdr3_nt: TGCAGCGTTAATTCGGGAACCGGGGAGCTGTTTTTT
cdr3_aa: CSVNSGTGELFF
d_call: .
clone_size: .
v_call: TRBV29-1
j_call: TRBJ2-2

cdr3_nt: TGCAGCGTTTCCCAGGGGATGCATAATTCACCCCTCCACTTT
cdr3_aa: CSVSQGMHNSPLHF
d_call: .
clone_size: .
v_call: TRBV29-1
j_call: TRBJ1-6

cdr3_nt: TGTGCCAGCAGCCCCGGACTAATCACCTACGAGCAGTACTTC
cdr3_aa: CASSPGLITYEQYF
d_call: .
clone_size: once
v_call: TRBV27
j_call: TRBJ2-7

cdr3_nt: TGTGCCAGCAGTTTCAGGGACACCGGGGAGCTGTTTTTT
cdr3_aa: CASSFRDTGELFF
d_call: .
clone_size: .
v_call: TRBV27
j_call: TRBJ2-2

cdr3_nt: TGTGCCAGCAGTGTTTACGGGACAGGGAACGACAATGAGCAGTTCTTC
cdr3_aa: CASSVYGTGNDNEQFF
d_call: TRBD1
clone_size: .
v_call: TRBV25-1
j_call: TRBJ2-1

cdr3_nt: TGCAGCGTTGAAGGCGGACAGGGGGATACGCAGTATTTT
cdr3_aa: CSVEGGQGDTQYF
d_call: TRBD1
clone_size: .
v_call: TRBV29-1
j_call: TRBJ2-3

cdr3_nt: TGTGCCAGCAGTGAGCTGGGGCAGGCTAACAATCAGCCCCAGCATTTT
cdr3_aa: CASSELGQANNQPQHF
d_call: .
clone_size: .
v_call: TRBV5-6
j_call: TRBJ1-5

cdr3_nt: TGCGCCAGCAGCCTCAGCCCGACTAGCGGGACAATTTGGCGGTATTTT
cdr3_aa: CASSLSPTSGTIWRYF
d_call: TRBD2
clone_size: .
v_call: TRBV5-1
j_call: TRBJ2-3

cdr3_nt: TGTGCCAGCAGTTTGAGCGGAAATGAGCAGTTCTTC
cdr3_aa: CASSLSGNEQFF
d_call: .
clone_size: .
v_call: TRBV27
j_call: TRBJ2-1

cdr3_nt: TGTGCCAGCAGCATGGCGGGAGGAGGCACAGATACGCAGTATTTT
cdr3_aa: CASSMAGGGTDTQYF
d_call: TRBD2
clone_size: .
v_call: TRBV7-3
j_call: TRBJ2-3

cdr3_nt: TGTGCCAGCAGTTTAAGCCGCGAGCAGTACTTC
cdr3_aa: CASSLSREQYF
d_call: .
clone_size: .
v_call: TRBV28
j_call: TRBJ2-7

cdr3_nt: TGTGCCAGTAGTTCGTTGGGGACTAGGAGGTACAATGAGCAGTTCTTC
cdr3_aa: CASSSLGTRRYNEQFF
d_call: TRBD2
clone_size: few
v_call: TRBV19
j_call: TRBJ2-1

cdr3_nt: TGTGCCAGCAGTTTTACCGGGGTCTACAATGAGCAGTTCTTC
cdr3_aa: CASSFTGVYNEQFF
d_call: .
clone_size: .
v_call: TRBV27
j_call: TRBJ2-1

cdr3_nt: TGTGCCAGCTCACCGGGAGACGGCATGAACACTGAAGCTTTCTTT
cdr3_aa: CASSPGDGMNTEAFF
d_call: .
clone_size: .
v_call: TRBV18
j_call: TRBJ1-1

cdr3_nt: TGTGCCAGCAGTTTAGGGGGAACTAATGAAAAACTGTTTTTT
cdr3_aa: CASSLGGTNEKLFF
d_call: .
clone_size: .
v_call: TRBV6-6
j_call: TRBJ1-4